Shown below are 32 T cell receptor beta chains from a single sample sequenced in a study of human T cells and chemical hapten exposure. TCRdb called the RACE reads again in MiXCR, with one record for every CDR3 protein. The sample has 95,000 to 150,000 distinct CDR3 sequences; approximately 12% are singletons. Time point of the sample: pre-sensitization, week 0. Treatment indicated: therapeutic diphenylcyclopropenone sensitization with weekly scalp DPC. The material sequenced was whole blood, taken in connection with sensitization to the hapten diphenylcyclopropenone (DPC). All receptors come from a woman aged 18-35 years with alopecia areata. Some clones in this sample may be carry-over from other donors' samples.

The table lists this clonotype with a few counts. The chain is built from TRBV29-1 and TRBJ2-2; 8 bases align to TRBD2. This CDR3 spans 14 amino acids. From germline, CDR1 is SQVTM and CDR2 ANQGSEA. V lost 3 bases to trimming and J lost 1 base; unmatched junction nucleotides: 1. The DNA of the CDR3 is TGCAGCGTTGACCTAGCGGGGAACACCGGGGAGCTGTTTTTT. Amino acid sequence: CSVDLAGNTGELFF.

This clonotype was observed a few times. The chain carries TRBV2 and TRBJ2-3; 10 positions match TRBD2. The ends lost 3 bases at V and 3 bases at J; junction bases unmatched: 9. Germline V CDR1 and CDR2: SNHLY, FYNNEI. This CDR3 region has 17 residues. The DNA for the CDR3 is TGTGCCAGCAGTGAGGTATCGGGACTAGCGAGGACAGATACGCAGTATTTT. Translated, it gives CASSEVSGLARTDTQYF. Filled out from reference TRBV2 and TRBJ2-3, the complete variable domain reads EPEVTQTPSHQVTQMGQEVILRCVPISNHLYFYWYRQILGQKVEFLVSFYNNEISEKSEIFDDQFSVERPDGSNFTLKIRSTKLEDSAMYFCASSEVSGLARTDTQYFGPGTRLTVL.

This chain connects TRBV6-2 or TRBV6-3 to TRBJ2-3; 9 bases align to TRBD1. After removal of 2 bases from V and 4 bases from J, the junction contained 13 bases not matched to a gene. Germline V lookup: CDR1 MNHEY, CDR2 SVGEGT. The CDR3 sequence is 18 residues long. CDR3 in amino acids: CASSYLPGHRGLADTQYF. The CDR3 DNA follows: TGTGCCAGCAGTTACCTACCCGGTCACAGGGGGCTAGCAGATACGCAGTATTTT.

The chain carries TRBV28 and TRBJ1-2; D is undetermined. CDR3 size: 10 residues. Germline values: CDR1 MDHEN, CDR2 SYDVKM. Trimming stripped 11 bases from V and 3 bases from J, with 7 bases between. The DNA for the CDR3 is TGTGCCTGCAAGGACTATGGCTACACCTTC. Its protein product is CACKDYGYTF.

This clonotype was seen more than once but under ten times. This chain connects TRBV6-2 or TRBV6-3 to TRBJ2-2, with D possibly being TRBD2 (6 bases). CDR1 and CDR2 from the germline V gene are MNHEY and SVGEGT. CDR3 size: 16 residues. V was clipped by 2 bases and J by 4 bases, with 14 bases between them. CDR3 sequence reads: CASSYATSQGTGELFF. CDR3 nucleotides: TGTGCCAGCAGTTACGCGACTAGTCAAGGCACCGGGGAGCTGTTTTTT.

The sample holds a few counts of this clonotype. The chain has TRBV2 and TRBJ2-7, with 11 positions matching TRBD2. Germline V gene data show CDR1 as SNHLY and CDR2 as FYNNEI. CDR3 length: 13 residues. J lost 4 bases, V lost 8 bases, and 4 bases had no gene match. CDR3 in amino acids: CASLAGGIYEQYF. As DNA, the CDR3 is TGTGCCAGCTTAGCGGGGGGGATTTACGAGCAGTACTTC.

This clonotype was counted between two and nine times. CDR3 sequence reads: CASKRRTGSWEQYF. DNA for the CDR3: TGTGCCAGCAAAAGGCGGACAGGATCTTGGGAGCAGTACTTC. The chain is built from TRBV4-2 and TRBJ2-7; 7 bases agree with TRBD1. CDR1 and CDR2 from the germline V gene are LGHNA and YNFKEQ. The trim removed 7 bases at V and 7 bases at J, leaving 13 bases unmatched. The CDR3 has 14 residues.

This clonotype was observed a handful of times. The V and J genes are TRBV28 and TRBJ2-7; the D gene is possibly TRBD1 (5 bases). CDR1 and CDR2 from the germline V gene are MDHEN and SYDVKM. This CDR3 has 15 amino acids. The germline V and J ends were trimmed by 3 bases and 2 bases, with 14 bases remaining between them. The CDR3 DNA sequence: TGTGCCAGCAGTTTCAGCGAGACAGAGGCCTACGAGCAGTACTTC. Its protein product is CASSFSETEAYEQYF.

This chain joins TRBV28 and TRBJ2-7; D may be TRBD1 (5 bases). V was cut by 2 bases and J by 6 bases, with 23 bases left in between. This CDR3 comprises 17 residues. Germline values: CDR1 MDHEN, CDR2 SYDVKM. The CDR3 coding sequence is TGTGCCAGCAGTTTACTCCCCGCCAGGGCTCCCGCCGCCGAGCAGTACTTC. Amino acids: CASSLLPARAPAAEQYF.

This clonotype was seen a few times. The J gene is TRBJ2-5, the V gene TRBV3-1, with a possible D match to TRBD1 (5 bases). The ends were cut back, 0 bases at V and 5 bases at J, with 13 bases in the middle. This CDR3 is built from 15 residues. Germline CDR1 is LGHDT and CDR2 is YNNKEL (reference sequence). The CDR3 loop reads CASSQDLRVGETQYF. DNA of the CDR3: TGTGCCAGCAGCCAAGATCTCAGGGTAGGCGAGACCCAGTACTTC.

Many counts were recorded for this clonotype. CDR3 nucleotide sequence: TGTGCCAGCAGTTACGACCCACAGGGGAATTCACCCCTCCACTTT. Translation: CASSYDPQGNSPLHF. The chain employs TRBV6-5 and TRBJ1-6, with 7 bases identical to TRBD1. From germline, CDR1 is MNHEY and CDR2 SVGAGI. This CDR3 is built from 15 residues. J lost 7 bases, V lost 2 bases, and 5 bases had no gene match.

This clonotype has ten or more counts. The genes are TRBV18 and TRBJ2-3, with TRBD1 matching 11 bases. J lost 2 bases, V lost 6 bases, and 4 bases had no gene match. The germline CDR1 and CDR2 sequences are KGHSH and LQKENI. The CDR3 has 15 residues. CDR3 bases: TGTGCCAGCTCGCCGGGACAGGGGGTCACAGATACGCAGTATTTT. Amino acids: CASSPGQGVTDTQYF.

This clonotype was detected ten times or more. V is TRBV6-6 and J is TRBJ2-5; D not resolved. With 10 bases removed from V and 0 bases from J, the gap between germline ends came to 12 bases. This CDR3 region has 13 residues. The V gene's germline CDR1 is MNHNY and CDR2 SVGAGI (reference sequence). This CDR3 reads CATSAPYQETQYF. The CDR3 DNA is TGTGCCACCTCGGCACCTTACCAAGAGACCCAGTACTTC.

CDR3 coding DNA: TGTGCCAGCAGCTTAAGCAGGGGGAGAAATGAAAAACTGTTTTTT. This gives the protein CASSLSRGRNEKLFF. This sequence joins TRBV7-8 and TRBJ1-4, with 7 bases identical to TRBD1. The V segment lost 2 bases and the J segment 5 bases; nucleotides outside the gene matches: 5. Germline assignment: CDR1 SGHVS and CDR2 FQNEAQ. The CDR3 covers 15 residues.

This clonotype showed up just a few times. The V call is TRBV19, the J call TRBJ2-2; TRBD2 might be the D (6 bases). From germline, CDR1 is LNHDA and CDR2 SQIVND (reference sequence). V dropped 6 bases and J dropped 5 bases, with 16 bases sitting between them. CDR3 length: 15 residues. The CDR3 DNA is TGTGCCAGTAGACCACGGCGGACTATAACCGGGGAGCTGTTTTTT. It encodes CASRPRRTITGELFF.

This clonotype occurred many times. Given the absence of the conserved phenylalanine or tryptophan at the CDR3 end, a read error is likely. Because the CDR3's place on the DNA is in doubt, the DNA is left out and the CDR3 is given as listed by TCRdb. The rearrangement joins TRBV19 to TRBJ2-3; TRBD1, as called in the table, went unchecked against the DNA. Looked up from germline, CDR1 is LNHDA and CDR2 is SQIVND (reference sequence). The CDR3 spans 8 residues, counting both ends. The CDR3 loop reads CASTLHAL.

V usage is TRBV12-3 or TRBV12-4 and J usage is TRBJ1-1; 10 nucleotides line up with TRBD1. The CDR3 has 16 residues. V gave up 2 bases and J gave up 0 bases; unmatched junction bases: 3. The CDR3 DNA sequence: TGTGCCAGCAGTTTAATGGGGACAGGGGTGAACACTGAAGCTTTCTTT. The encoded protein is CASSLMGTGVNTEAFF.

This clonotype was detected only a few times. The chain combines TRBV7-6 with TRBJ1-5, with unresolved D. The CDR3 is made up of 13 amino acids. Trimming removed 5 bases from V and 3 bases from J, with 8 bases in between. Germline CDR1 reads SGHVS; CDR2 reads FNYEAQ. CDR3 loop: CASSKENNQPQHF. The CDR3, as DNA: TGTGCCAGCAGCAAAGAGAACAATCAGCCCCAGCATTTT.

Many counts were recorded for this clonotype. CDR3 coding DNA: TGCAGTGCTAGGGAGAGAGAGACCCAGTACTTC. This encodes CSARERETQYF. The chain has TRBV20-1 and TRBJ2-5; the D is unclear. V was trimmed by 3 bases and J by 4 bases, leaving 6 bases between them. The CDR3 contains 11 residues. Germline V lookup: CDR1 DFQATT, CDR2 SNEGSKA (reference sequence).

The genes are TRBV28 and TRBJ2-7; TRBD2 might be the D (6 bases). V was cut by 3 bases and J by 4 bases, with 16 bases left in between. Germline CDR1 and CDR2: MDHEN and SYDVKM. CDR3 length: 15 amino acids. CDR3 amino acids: CASSLDRGSMYEQYF. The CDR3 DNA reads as TGTGCCAGCAGTTTGGATCGGGGGAGTATGTACGAGCAGTACTTC.

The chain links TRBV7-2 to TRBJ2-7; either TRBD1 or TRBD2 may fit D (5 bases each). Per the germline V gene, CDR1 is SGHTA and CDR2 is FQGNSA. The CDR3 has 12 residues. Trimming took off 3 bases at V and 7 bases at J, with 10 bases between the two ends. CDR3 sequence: CASSLGVGEQYF. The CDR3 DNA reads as TGTGCCAGCAGCTTGGGGGTAGGGGAGCAGTACTTC.

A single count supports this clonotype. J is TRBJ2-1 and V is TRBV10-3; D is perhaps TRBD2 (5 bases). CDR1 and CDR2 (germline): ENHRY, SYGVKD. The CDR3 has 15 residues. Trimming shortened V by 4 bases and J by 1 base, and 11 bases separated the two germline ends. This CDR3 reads CAISGTSESYNEQFF. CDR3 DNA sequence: TGTGCCATCAGTGGCACTAGTGAGTCCTACAATGAGCAGTTCTTC.

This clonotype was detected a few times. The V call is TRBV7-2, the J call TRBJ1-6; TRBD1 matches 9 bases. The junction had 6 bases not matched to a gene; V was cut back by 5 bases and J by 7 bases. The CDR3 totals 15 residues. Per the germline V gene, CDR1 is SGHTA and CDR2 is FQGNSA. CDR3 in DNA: TGTGCCAGCAGCGGAGAGACAGGGGGGAATTCACCCCTCCACTTT. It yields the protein CASSGETGGNSPLHF.

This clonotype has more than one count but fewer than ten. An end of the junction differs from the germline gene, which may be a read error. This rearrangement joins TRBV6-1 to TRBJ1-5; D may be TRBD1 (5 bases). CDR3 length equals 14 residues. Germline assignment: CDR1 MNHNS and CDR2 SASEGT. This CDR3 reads CASSGQPFYQPQHF. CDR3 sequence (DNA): TGTGCCAGCAGTGGACAGCCATTCTATCAGCCTCAGCATTTT.

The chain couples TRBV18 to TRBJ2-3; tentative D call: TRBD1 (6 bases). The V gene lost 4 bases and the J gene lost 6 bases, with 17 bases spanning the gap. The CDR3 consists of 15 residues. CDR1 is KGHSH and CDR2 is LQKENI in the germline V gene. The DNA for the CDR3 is TGTGCCAGCTCACACGGGACAAATCGAGGGGATACGCAGTATTTT. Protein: CASSHGTNRGDTQYF.

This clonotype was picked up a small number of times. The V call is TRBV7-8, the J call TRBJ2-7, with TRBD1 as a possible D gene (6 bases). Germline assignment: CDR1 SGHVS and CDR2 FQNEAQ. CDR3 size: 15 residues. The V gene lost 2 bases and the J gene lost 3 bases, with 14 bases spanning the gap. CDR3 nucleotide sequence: TGTGCCAGCAGCTTATCGGGGACAACAAACTACGAGCAGTACTTC. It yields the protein CASSLSGTTNYEQYF. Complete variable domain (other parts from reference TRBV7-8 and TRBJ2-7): GAGVSQSPRYKVAKRGQDVALRCDPISGHVSLFWYQQALGQGPEFLTYFQNEAQLDKSGLPSDRFFAERPEGSVSTLKIQRTQQEDSAVYLCASSLSGTTNYEQYFGPGTRLTVT.

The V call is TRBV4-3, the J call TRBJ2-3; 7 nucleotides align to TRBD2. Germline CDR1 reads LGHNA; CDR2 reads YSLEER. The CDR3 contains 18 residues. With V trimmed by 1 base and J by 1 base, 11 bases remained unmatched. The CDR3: CASSQGPDSGSRTDTQYF. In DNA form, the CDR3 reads TGCGCCAGCAGCCAAGGGCCTGATAGCGGGTCCCGCACAGATACGCAGTATTTT.

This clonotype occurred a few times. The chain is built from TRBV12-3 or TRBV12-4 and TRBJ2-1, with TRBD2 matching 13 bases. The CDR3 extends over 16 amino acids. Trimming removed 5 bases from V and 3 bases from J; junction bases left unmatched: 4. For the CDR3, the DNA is TGTGCCAGCAGTCCAAGGACTAGCGGGGGCTACAATGAGCAGTTCTTC. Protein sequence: CASSPRTSGGYNEQFF.

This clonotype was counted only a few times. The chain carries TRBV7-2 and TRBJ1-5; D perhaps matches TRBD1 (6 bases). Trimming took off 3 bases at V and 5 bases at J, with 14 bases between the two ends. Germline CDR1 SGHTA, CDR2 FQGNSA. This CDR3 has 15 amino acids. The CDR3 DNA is TGTGCCAGCAGCTTCTCTTCGGCAGGGGATCAGCCCCAGCATTTT. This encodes CASSFSSAGDQPQHF.

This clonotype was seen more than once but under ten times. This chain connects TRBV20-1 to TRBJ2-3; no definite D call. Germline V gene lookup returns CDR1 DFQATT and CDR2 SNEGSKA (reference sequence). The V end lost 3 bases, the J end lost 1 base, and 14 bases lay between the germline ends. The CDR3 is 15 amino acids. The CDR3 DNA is TGCAGTGCTAGCGACACCGCCCGGGGCACAGATACGCAGTATTTT. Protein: CSASDTARGTDTQYF.

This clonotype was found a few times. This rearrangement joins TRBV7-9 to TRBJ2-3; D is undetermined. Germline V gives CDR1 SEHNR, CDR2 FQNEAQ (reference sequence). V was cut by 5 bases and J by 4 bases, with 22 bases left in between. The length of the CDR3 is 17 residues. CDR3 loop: CASSPREPRIRADTQYF. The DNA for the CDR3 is TGTGCCAGCAGCCCCCGTGAGCCAAGGATTCGCGCAGATACGCAGTATTTT.

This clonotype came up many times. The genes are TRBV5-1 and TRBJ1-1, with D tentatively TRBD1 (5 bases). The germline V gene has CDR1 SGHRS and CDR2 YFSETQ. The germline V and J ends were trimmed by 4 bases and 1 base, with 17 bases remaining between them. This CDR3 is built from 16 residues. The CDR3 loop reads CASSLRPGPQNTEAFF. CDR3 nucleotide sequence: TGCGCCAGCAGCCTCAGACCGGGACCCCAGAACACTGAAGCTTTCTTT.